The 17 T cell receptor beta chains below come from one sample, sequenced in a study of T cells in localized non-small cell lung cancer. Assay: immunoSEQ multiplex PCR; the TCRdb copy retains only in-frame clones and omits some. Seen here are several thousand clones, around 59% observed once, and the top ten hold about 7.5%. The sequences come from lymph node tissue, collected before any cancer treatment. The origin of the receptors is a male donor at least 60 years old with stage I squamous cell lung carcinoma.

This chain uses TRBV19 with TRBJ2-6; D is undetermined. Germline CDR1 is LNHDA and CDR2 is SQIVND (reference sequence). The CDR3 is 15 amino acids. Trimming pared 6 bases from V and 0 bases from J, leaving 9 bases between. CDR3 nucleotide sequence: TGTGCCAGTAGCCCGATGGGCTCTGGGGCCAACGTCCTGACTTTC. Its translation is CASSPMGSGANVLTF. Looking up the rest from reference TRBV19 and TRBJ2-6 gives the full variable domain: DGGITQSPKYLFRKEGQNVTLSCEQNLNHDAMYWYRQDPGQGLRLIYYSQIVNDFQKGDIAEGYSVSREKKESFPLTVTSAQKNPTAFYLCASSPMGSGANVLTFGAGSRLTVL.

The chain is built from TRBV19 and TRBJ2-5; TRBD1 is a possible D gene (5 bases). The germline V and J ends were trimmed by 5 bases and 2 bases, with 12 bases remaining between them. Germline V gene data show CDR1 as LNHDA and CDR2 as SQIVND (reference sequence). The CDR3 covers 14 residues. The CDR3 is CASSSGRTQETQYF. CDR3 coding DNA: TGTGCCAGTAGTTCCGGACGGACACAAGAGACCCAGTACTTC.

The chain links TRBV19 to TRBJ2-5, with a possible D match to TRBD2 (6 bases). V lost 6 bases, J lost 5 bases, and 13 bases lay in between. The germline CDR1 and CDR2 sequences are LNHDA and SQIVND (reference sequence). This CDR3 is 13 amino acids long. The CDR3 sequence: CASSQRVGETQYF. The DNA of the CDR3 is TGTGCCAGTAGCCAGCGGGTAGGGGAGACCCAGTACTTC.

This clone was recorded only once. The genes are TRBV28 and TRBJ1-3; D ambiguous. The ends were cut back, 8 bases at V and 0 bases at J, with 8 bases in the middle. CDR1 and CDR2 from the germline V gene are MDHEN and SYDVKM. CDR3 size: 13 residues. DNA of the CDR3: TGTGCCAGCCTACTTAGCTCTGGAAACACCATATATTTT. This sequence encodes CASLLSSGNTIYF.

This sequence joins TRBV30 and TRBJ2-7; a possible D gene is TRBD1 (6 bases). This CDR3 spans 15 amino acids. Germline V gives CDR1 GTSNPN, CDR2 SVGIG (reference sequence). Deletions cut 3 bases from V and 6 bases from J, with 21 bases between. The CDR3 loop reads CAWSLAGQSLGEQYF. The DNA for the CDR3 is TGTGCCTGGAGCCTAGCCGGACAGTCTTTGGGCGAGCAGTACTTC. Variable domain in full (rest from reference TRBV30 and TRBJ2-7): SQTIHQWPATLVQPVGSPLSLECTVEGTSNPNLYWYRQAAGRGLQLLFYSVGIGQISSEVPQNLSASRPQDRQFILSSKKLLLSDSGFYLCAWSLAGQSLGEQYFGPGTRLTVT.

This clone was found once. Germline and junction disagree at one end, which may indicate a read error. This chain joins TRBV19 and TRBJ1-5; no firm D call. Per germline, CDR1 LNHDA and CDR2 SQIVND (reference sequence). This CDR3 region has 13 residues. CDR3 sequence: CASRLYGNQLQHF. The CDR3 DNA follows: TGTGCCAGTAGGCTATATGGCAATCAGCTCCAGCATTTT.

This clone occurred a few times. The CDR3 loop reads CASAVQMNTEAFF. The DNA of the CDR3 is TGTGCCAGCGCAGTACAGATGAACACTGAAGCTTTCTTT. The J gene is TRBJ1-1, the V gene TRBV9, with D unresolved. The CDR3 has 13 residues. Germline assignment: CDR1 SGDLS and CDR2 YYNGEE. Trimming shortened V by 7 bases and J by 0 bases, and 10 bases separated the two germline ends. Full variable domain (remainder filled in from reference TRBV9 and TRBJ1-1): DSGVTQTPKHLITATGQRVTLRCSPRSGDLSVYWYQQSLDQGLQFLIQYYNGEERAKGNILERFSAQQFPDLHSELNLSSLELGDSALYFCASAVQMNTEAFFGQGTRLTVV.

The V call is TRBV28, the J call TRBJ2-7; D possibly corresponds to TRBD1 (5 bases). The CDR3 sequence is 14 residues long. V dropped 3 bases and J dropped 2 bases, with 11 bases sitting between them. In germline, CDR1 is MDHEN, CDR2 SYDVKM. The CDR3, as DNA: TGTGCCAGCAGTTTTAGGGGTAGGGCCTACGAGCAGTACTTC. It codes for CASSFRGRAYEQYF.

This clone has only a few counts. The chain is built from TRBV6-8 and TRBJ2-1; 11 bases match TRBD1. This CDR3 region has 19 residues. Germline trimming cut 2 bases from V and 2 bases from J; bases unmatched to any gene: 11. CDR1 and CDR2 from the germline V gene are MNHGY and SAAAGT. CDR3 in amino acids: CASSYTGQGASSAYNEQFF. CDR3 bases: TGTGCCAGCAGTTACACCGGACAGGGGGCGAGTAGTGCCTACAATGAGCAGTTCTTC.

The table lists this clone with a few counts. This chain connects TRBV7-4 to TRBJ2-7, with D possibly being TRBD1 or TRBD2 (5 bases each). V shed 5 bases and J shed 6 bases, with 14 bases lying between them. This CDR3 has 13 amino acids. CDR1 is SGHVT, CDR2 SQSDAQ, per germline. CDR3 nucleotide sequence: TGTGCCAGCAGCCGGGGCGCTATTCGCGAGCAGTACTTC. Its translation: CASSRGAIREQYF.

The rearrangement links TRBV19 to TRBJ2-1; either TRBD1 or TRBD2 may supply D (5 bases each). The length of the CDR3 is 14 residues. Trimming pared 7 bases from V and 8 bases from J, leaving 18 bases between. Germline CDR1 and CDR2: LNHDA and SQIVND (reference sequence). CDR3 sequence (DNA): TGTGCCAGTACGAGACGGGGACCAGGCGATGAGCAGTTCTTC. This codes for CASTRRGPGDEQFF.

This chain connects TRBV19 to TRBJ1-5, with D hard to call. CDR1 and CDR2 from the germline V gene are LNHDA and SQIVND (reference sequence). The CDR3 runs to 15 residues. V lost 5 bases to trimming and J lost 5 bases, with 16 bases between them. For the CDR3, the DNA is TGTGCCAGTAGTTTTGGTTCGGGTCGTGATCAGCCCCAGCATTTT. This encodes CASSFGSGRDQPQHF. The full variable domain, in which reference TRBV19 and TRBJ1-5 provide the parts outside the CDR3, is DGGITQSPKYLFRKEGQNVTLSCEQNLNHDAMYWYRQDPGQGLRLIYYSQIVNDFQKGDIAEGYSVSREKKESFPLTVTSAQKNPTAFYLCASSFGSGRDQPQHFGDGTRLSIL.

CDR3: CASSVGGGGGYTF. As DNA, the CDR3 is TGTGCCAGCAGCGTAGGAGGGGGCGGCGGCTACACCTTC. The chain combines TRBV9 with TRBJ1-2; 7 bases align to TRBD1. The CDR3 runs 13 residues. Germline V gene data show CDR1 as SGDLS and CDR2 as YYNGEE. The V gene end was trimmed by 0 bases and the J gene end by 8 bases; junction bases not matched to a gene: 4.

This clone occurred once. The chain combines TRBV10-1 with TRBJ2-2; the D call may be TRBD1 or TRBD2 (5 bases each). The CDR3 runs 15 residues. CDR1 and CDR2 (germline): WNHNN, SYGVQD (reference sequence). Deletions cut 7 bases from V and 1 base from J, with 13 bases between. Here the CDR3 DNA reads TGCGCCAGCATTAGGGACCTTGGGAACACCGGGGAGCTGTTTTTT. This sequence encodes CASIRDLGNTGELFF.

The chain links TRBV11-3 to TRBJ2-7; D possibly corresponds to TRBD1 (5 bases). The CDR3 has 14 amino acids. V was shortened by 5 bases and J by 7 bases, with 18 bases between the two germline ends. The germline CDR1 and CDR2 sequences are SGHNT and YENEEA. The DNA for the CDR3 is TGTGCCAGCAGCCTACTCACAGGAAAGGGAGAGCAGTACTTC. Encoded protein: CASSLLTGKGEQYF.

This clone came up a few times. The chain couples TRBV5-1 to TRBJ2-1; either TRBD1 or TRBD2 may supply D (6 bases each). This CDR3 region has 14 residues. Germline loops: CDR1 SGHRS, CDR2 YFSETQ. Trimming stripped 4 bases from V and 8 bases from J, with 16 bases between. The CDR3 reads CASSVGGGIDEQFF. DNA for the CDR3: TGCGCCAGCAGCGTGGGGGGCGGGATCGATGAGCAGTTCTTC.

The chain couples TRBV19 to TRBJ2-2, with D perhaps assigned TRBD1 or TRBD2 (7 bases each). Trimming shortened V by 3 bases and J by 6 bases, and 11 bases separated the two germline ends. The CDR3 contains 14 residues. Germline V gene sequence: CDR1 LNHDA, CDR2 SQIVND (reference sequence). In nucleotides, the CDR3 is TGTGCCAGTAGTATTGCAGGGGGGGCCGGGGAGCTGTTTTTT. As protein: CASSIAGGAGELFF.